This record concerns one T cell receptor beta chain sequence. One end of the junction does not line up with germline, which may come from a read error. This sample's RNA came from whole unsorted tissue. Distant lung tissue was collected more than 3 cm away from the tumor edge. The library came from three nested PCR rounds adapted from ARM-PCR protocols. TCRdb processed the multiplex PCR reads anew with MiXCR; each CDR3 protein has one entry. This sample has about 98,000 distinct CDR3 sequences; 75% to 85% occur once, and the top ten carry approximately 28%. The data stem from a study of tumor and adjacent non-tumor tissue in lung cancer. This CDR3 contains 14 residues. The germline V gene encodes CDR1 MRHNA and CDR2 SNTAGT.

Sample: distant non-tumor lung tissue. This chain connects TRBV6-4 to TRBJ2-2, with unresolved D. This TCR was sampled from a man aged 55 to 69 with small cell lung cancer. The CDR3 nucleotides are TGTGCCAACAGTGACTTGGCTGACACCGTGGAGCTGTTTTTT. It translates to CANSDLADTVELFF.